This T cell receptor beta chain was profiled in a study of shared clonotypes between healthy human individuals. Germline CDR1 SNHLY, CDR2 FYNNEI. J was trimmed by 5 bases and V by 5 bases; bases with no gene match: 10. The CDR3 loop spans 15 amino acids. The test was conducted at deep level. Original data processing: For the immunoSEQ data, sequences were junction-only without quality scores, so filtering differed. TCRdb's copy holds only in-frame clones and misses some; the assay was immunoSEQ multiplex PCR. The DNA gave D and trimming, while V, J and clone size come from that table. This repertoire shows about 1.1 million clones, approximately 77% found once; its top ten account for 0.89%. HIV-negative, healthy adults without recent acute infections or vaccinations were the donors.

What was sequenced was memory CD4+ T cells from PBMCs. Subset reported: CD45RA-negative fraction. J is TRBJ2-5 and V is TRBV2, with 8 bases fitting TRBD2. The source of this sequence is a man aged 18 to 29 in good health. Some clones in this sample may be carry-over from other donors' samples. DNA of the CDR3: TGTGCCAGCAGTCCAAGCGGGAGTGGCGGGGAGACCCAGTACTTC. This codes for CASSPSGSGGETQYF.